The clone carrying this TCR beta chain was seen more than once but under ten times. Its specificity is unknown. Construction of the TCRbeta library involved unique molecular identifiers. TCRdb re-analysed the PCR reads in MiXCR, keeping a single row per CDR3 protein. The sample has under 850,000 distinct CDR3 sequences, around 13% seen once. These data are taken from a study of T-cell reconstitution after alpha-beta-depleted transplantation in children. CDR3 size: 16 residues. Deletions cut 4 bases from V and 0 bases from J, with 13 bases between. Germline CDR1 is MDHEN and CDR2 is SYDVKM. Study-level results: The authors attributed T-cell counts and diversity one year after transplant mostly to newly produced T cells. Several hundred graft clones that had expanded were reportedly the source of alpha-beta T cells about two months after transplant. Some patients' high day-60 TCRbeta diversity was attributed to recipient cells surviving conditioning.

Sequencing used PBMCs, obtained before TCRalphabeta/CD19-depleted stem cell transplant. This chain joins TRBV28 and TRBJ2-4; D is possibly TRBD1 or TRBD2 (7 bases each). The source of this sequence is a girl aged 2-10 years with congenital amegakaryocytic thrombocytopenia, due to receive a stem cell transplant. The CDR3 reads CASSSQGGKAKNIQYF. The CDR3 DNA follows: TGTGCCAGCAGTTCCCAGGGGGGGAAAGCCAAAAACATTCAGTACTTC.